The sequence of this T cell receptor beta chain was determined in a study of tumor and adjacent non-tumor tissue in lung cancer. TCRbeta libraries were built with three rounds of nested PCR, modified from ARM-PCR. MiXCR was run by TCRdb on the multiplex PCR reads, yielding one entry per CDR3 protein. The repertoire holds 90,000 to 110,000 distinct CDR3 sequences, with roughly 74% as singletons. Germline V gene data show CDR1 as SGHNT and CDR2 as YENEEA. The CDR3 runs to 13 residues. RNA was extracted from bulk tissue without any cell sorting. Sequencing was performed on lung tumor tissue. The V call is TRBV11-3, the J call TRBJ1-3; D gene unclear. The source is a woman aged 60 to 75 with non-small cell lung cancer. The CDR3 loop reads CVTWEDSGNTIYF. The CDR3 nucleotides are TGTGTCACCTGGGAGGATTCTGGAAACACCATATATTTT.